This T cell receptor beta chain was documented in a study of cytomegalovirus exposure and HLA in healthy donors. On the study more broadly: From donors who were HLA-typed, an early data release held about 85 million unique TCRs. Study-level findings and limits: Later on, a genetic analysis was performed. It linked a missense variant in DCLRE1C with V- and J-gene trimming of TCR beta. With further analysis later on, most CMV-associated TCR beta chains appeared HLA-restricted.

The PCR had 60 Vbeta and 13 Jbeta primers. This table comes from immunoSEQ multiplex PCR, and its TCRdb copy is limited to in-frame clones, with some not included. This sample carries roughly 200,000 clones, around 81% of them seen once, and the ten largest clones take about 2.1%. This CDR3 is built from 14 residues. Trimming at V came to 5 bases and at J to 7 bases, leaving 0 bases not matched to a gene. CDR1 is MDHEN and CDR2 is SYDVKM in the germline V gene. With respect to this clone: Its antigen remains unidentified.

The sample comprised PBMCs. The TCR originated in a man in his thirties or forties in good health and CMV-seronegative. This chain uses TRBV28 with TRBJ1-6; 12 nucleotides match TRBD1. CDR3 sequence: CASSGTGGNSPLHF. The CDR3 bases are TGTGCCAGCAGTGGGACAGGGGGCAATTCACCCCTCCACTTT.